This T cell receptor beta chain was retrieved from a study of ipilimumab plus nivolumab after autologous stem cell transplantation. About the research overall: DLBCL patients had primary refractory or relapsed disease.

Patients received nivolumab 3 mg/kg at weeks 1, 4, 7, 10, then fortnightly to week 26. This CDR3 comprises 17 residues. Per the germline V gene, CDR1 is MGHDK and CDR2 is SYGVNS. The V gene lost 1 base and the J gene lost 7 bases, with 19 bases spanning the gap. Assay used: immunoSEQ multiplex PCR; TCRdb lists only in-frame clones, some missing. The repertoire holds roughly 15,000 clones, just under 80% seen once, with approximately 10% in the top ten. This TCR came from a male donor with diffuse large B-cell lymphoma. The rearrangement joins TRBV25-1 to TRBJ1-4; D might be TRBD1 (5 bases). The sequencing used PBMCs, collected in a trial of ipilimumab plus nivolumab as post-transplant consolidation. As DNA, the CDR3 is TGTGCCAGCAGTGAATTGGGGAGGGGTCCTTCAACTGAAAAACTGTTTTTT. Translating gives CASSELGRGPSTEKLFF.